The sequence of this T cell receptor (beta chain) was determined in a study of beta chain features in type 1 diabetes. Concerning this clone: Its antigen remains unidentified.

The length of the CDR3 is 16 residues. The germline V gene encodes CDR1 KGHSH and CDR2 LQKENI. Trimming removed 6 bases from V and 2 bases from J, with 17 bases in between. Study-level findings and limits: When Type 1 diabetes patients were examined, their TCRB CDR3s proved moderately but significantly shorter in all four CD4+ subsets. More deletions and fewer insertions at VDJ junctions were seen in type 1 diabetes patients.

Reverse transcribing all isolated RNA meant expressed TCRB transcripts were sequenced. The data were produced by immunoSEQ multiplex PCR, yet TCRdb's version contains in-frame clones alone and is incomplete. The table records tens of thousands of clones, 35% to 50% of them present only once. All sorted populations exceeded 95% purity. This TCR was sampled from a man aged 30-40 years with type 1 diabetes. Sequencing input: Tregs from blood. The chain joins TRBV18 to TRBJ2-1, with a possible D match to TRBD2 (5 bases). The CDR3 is CASSPGVAGAYNEQFF. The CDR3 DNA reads TGTGCCAGCTCTCCCGGGGTGGCGGGCGCCTACAATGAGCAGTTCTTC. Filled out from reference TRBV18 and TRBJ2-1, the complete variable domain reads NAGVMQNPRHLVRRRGQEARLRCSPMKGHSHVYWYRQLPEEGLKFMVYLQKENIIDESGMPKERFSAEFPKEGPSILRIQQVVRGDSAAYFCASSPGVAGAYNEQFFGPGTRLTVL.